The present T cell receptor (beta chain) was sequenced within a study of control samples from healthy donors and cancer patients. Germline CDR1 SGHVS, CDR2 FQNEAQ. Trimming shortened V by 5 bases and J by 0 bases, and 11 bases separated the two germline ends. The CDR3 has 16 amino acids. Sequencing used immunoSEQ multiplex PCR; TCRdb keeps in-frame clones, though not all of them. The sample carries about 120,000 clones, around 89% recorded once. The source material was PBMCs. The genes are TRBV7-8 and TRBJ2-6, with D uncertain. This sequence was found in a woman in her 50s with colorectal cancer. DNA for the CDR3: TGTGCCAGCAGCCAAAGGCAGCGCTCTGGGGCCAACGTCCTGACTTTC. This codes for CASSQRQRSGANVLTF.